This TCR beta chain is from a study of cytomegalovirus exposure and HLA in healthy donors. Study in general: For the approximately 400 genotyped donors, 81% fell within the Caucasian-associated ancestry cluster.

The PCR was carried out with 60 Vbeta primers and 13 Jbeta primers. The protocol was immunoSEQ multiplex PCR, while the TCRdb copy is restricted to in-frame clones and leaves out a portion. The sample shows approximately 110,000 clones, 78% of them seen only once. Points from the study as a whole: In a later analysis, TCR beta V- and J-gene trimming showed a link to a missense DCLRE1C variant. It was confirmed in vitro that a few of the CMV-associated chains were specific for CMV antigens. Earlier analysis found most TCR beta V segments productive about 87% or about 30% of the time.

The V gene lost 6 bases and the J gene lost 3 bases, with 9 bases spanning the gap. Germline CDR1 reads SQVTM; CDR2 reads ANQGSEA. This CDR3 has 13 amino acids. This clone was counted only a few times. Its target is unknown. The chain uses TRBV29-1 and TRBJ1-6; D remains unclear. This sequence originates from a male donor in good health and CMV-seronegative. The sample consisted of PBMCs. The CDR3 nucleotides are TGCAGCGTCTCAACTGACTATAATTCACCCCTCCACTTT. This encodes CSVSTDYNSPLHF. Looking up the rest from reference TRBV29-1 and TRBJ1-6 gives the full variable domain: SAVISQKPSRDICQRGTSLTIQCQVDSQVTMMFWYRQQPGQSLTLIATANQGSEATYESGFVIDKFPISRPNLTFSTLTVSNMSPEDSSIYLCSVSTDYNSPLHFGNGTRLTVT.